Each of the 20 T cell receptor beta chains below was sequenced from the same sample in a study of early T cells in non-severe SARS-CoV-2 infection. In TCRdb, the 5' RACE reads were re-called with MiXCR into one record per CDR3 protein. The repertoire holds some 71,000 distinct CDR3 sequences, with approximately 13% as singletons. Sample: whole blood. The receptors shown here come from an adult who was a healthcare worker with PCR-confirmed SARS-CoV-2 infection or an uninfected control (not recorded which).

As concerns this clonotype: At one boundary the junction diverges from the germline segment, which might be a read error. V and J are TRBV11-2 and TRBJ2-7, with TRBD1 matching over 7 bases. From germline, CDR1 is SGHAT and CDR2 FQNNGV. The CDR3 has 15 residues. The CDR3 is CANSLVWDSTTEQYF. The CDR3 coding sequence is TGTGCCAACAGCTTAGTTTGGGACAGCACGACCGAGCAGTACTTC.

This clonotype was observed many times. In nucleotides, the CDR3 is TGTGCCAGCAGCCTGGGACATAACACCGGGGAGCTGTTTTTT. Protein product: CASSLGHNTGELFF. The J gene is TRBJ2-2, the V gene TRBV3-1, with D possibly matching TRBD1 (6 bases). Germline-derived CDR1 and CDR2 are LGHDT and YNNKEL (reference sequence). The CDR3 is made up of 14 amino acids. The germline V and J ends were trimmed by 4 bases and 2 bases, with 8 bases remaining between them.

This clonotype was counted between two and nine times. The V gene is TRBV5-1, the J gene TRBJ2-5; possible D gene TRBD2, 6 bases. Trimming removed 3 bases from V and 2 bases from J, with 8 bases in between. The germline CDR1 and CDR2 sequences are SGHRS and YFSETQ. The CDR3 totals 13 residues. As DNA, the CDR3 is TGCGCCAGCAGCTGGGACTCGCAAGAGACCCAGTACTTC. It specifies CASSWDSQETQYF.

This clonotype was detected many times. J is TRBJ2-2 and V is TRBV18; 8 nucleotides line up with TRBD2. V lost 0 bases and J lost 7; bases outside the gene matches: 7. CDR1 is KGHSH, CDR2 LQKENI, per germline. The CDR3 is made up of 16 amino acids. CDR3 sequence (DNA): TGTGCCAGCTCACCACCTGTAAGCGGGAGAGGCGGGGAGCTGTTTTTT. This gives the protein CASSPPVSGRGGELFF.

This clonotype came up many times. V usage is TRBV9 and J usage is TRBJ1-4, with D unresolved. The V end lost 4 bases, the J end lost 8 bases, and 12 bases lay between the germline ends. The length of the CDR3 is 13 residues. Germline CDR1 is SGDLS and CDR2 is YYNGEE. CDR3 protein: CASSLTPEEKLFF. The DNA of the CDR3 is TGTGCCAGCAGCCTGACCCCAGAGGAAAAACTGTTTTTT.

This clonotype was recorded at least ten times. The chain combines TRBV28 with TRBJ2-4; weak D call: TRBD1 (5 bases). In germline, CDR1 is MDHEN, CDR2 SYDVKM. V lost 4 bases, J lost 0 bases, and 13 bases lay in between. The CDR3 is 16 amino acids. The CDR3, as DNA: TGTGCCAGCAGTTCCTTGACAGCCCTAGCCAAAAACATTCAGTACTTC. This gives the protein CASSSLTALAKNIQYF.

The J gene is TRBJ2-7, the V gene TRBV29-1; either TRBD1 or TRBD2 may fit D (5 bases each). Looked up from germline, CDR1 is SQVTM and CDR2 is ANQGSEA. The CDR3 length is 13 residues. Trimming shortened V by 7 bases and J by 0 bases, and 13 bases separated the two germline ends. The DNA for the CDR3 is TGCAGCGCCTCCGGGGCGAGCTCCTACGAGCAGTACTTC. It yields the protein CSASGASSYEQYF.

The J gene is TRBJ2-5, the V gene TRBV11-1; tentatively, D is TRBD1 (5 bases). Germline lookup yields CDR1 SGHAT and CDR2 FQDESV (reference sequence). This CDR3 has 14 residues. Trimming took 1 base from V and 3 from J, leaving 9 bases between them. CDR3 residues: CASSLEPGKETQYF. The CDR3 DNA is TGTGCCAGCAGCTTAGAGCCAGGGAAAGAGACCCAGTACTTC.

This clonotype is labeled medium-sized. V and J are TRBV6-4 and TRBJ2-6, with D unresolved. The CDR3 is 16 amino acids. The germline V gene has CDR1 MRHNA and CDR2 SNTAGT. The V end was cut by 0 bases, the J end by 4 bases, with 10 bases between. The CDR3 nucleotides read TGTGCCAGCAGTGACTCCATGGGTACCGGGGCCAACGTCCTGACTTTC. Amino acid sequence: CASSDSMGTGANVLTF.

The gene calls are TRBV10-3 and TRBJ2-7; 9 positions agree with TRBD1. The germline CDR1 and CDR2 sequences are ENHRY and SYGVKD. The CDR3 sequence is 14 residues long. Losses at the gene ends were 3 bases for V and 5 bases for J; bases not matched to a gene: 5. The CDR3 spells CAISDPDRGHEQYF. The CDR3 DNA sequence: TGTGCCATCAGTGACCCGGACAGGGGCCACGAGCAGTACTTC.

The chain recombines TRBV7-2 with TRBJ2-7, with TRBD2 as a possible D gene (5 bases). This CDR3 has 14 amino acids. Deletions cut 5 bases from V and 2 bases from J, with 13 bases between. Germline V gene data show CDR1 as SGHTA and CDR2 as FQGNSA. CDR3 loop: CASSPRGHAYEQYF. CDR3 nucleotides: TGTGCCAGCAGCCCCCGAGGGCATGCCTACGAGCAGTACTTC.

This rearrangement joins TRBV2 to TRBJ1-4, with D hard to call. Trimming took off 4 bases at V and 8 bases at J, with 11 bases between the two ends. This CDR3 has 13 residues. Germline loops: CDR1 SNHLY, CDR2 FYNNEI. DNA of the CDR3: TGTGCCAGCAGTGTACGGGTCGGGGAAAAACTGTTTTTT. Translating it yields CASSVRVGEKLFF. Drawing the rest from reference TRBV2 and TRBJ1-4, the complete variable domain is EPEVTQTPSHQVTQMGQEVILRCVPISNHLYFYWYRQILGQKVEFLVSFYNNEISEKSEIFDDQFSVERPDGSNFTLKIRSTKLEDSAMYFCASSVRVGEKLFFGSGTQLSVL.

The chain is built from TRBV5-1 and TRBJ2-3, with TRBD2 matching 13 bases. Germline V lookup: CDR1 SGHRS, CDR2 YFSETQ. CDR3 size: 16 residues. V was pared by 4 bases and J by 2 bases, with 4 bases of the junction left unmatched. The CDR3 nucleotides are TGCGCCAGCAGCCAGGGGACTAGCGGGACCACAGATACGCAGTATTTT. Translated: CASSQGTSGTTDTQYF.

V gene TRBV6-6 combines with J gene TRBJ1-5; 7 positions agree with TRBD1. V was pared by 2 bases and J by 1 base, with 8 bases of the junction left unmatched. This CDR3 spans 17 amino acids. Germline lookup yields CDR1 MNHNY and CDR2 SVGAGI (reference sequence). The CDR3 sequence is CASSYPEQGTSNQPQHF. The CDR3 DNA reads as TGTGCCAGCAGTTACCCGGAACAGGGGACCAGCAATCAGCCCCAGCATTTT.

This clonotype was found a few times. The rearrangement links TRBV4-3 to TRBJ2-3, with D hard to call. The germline gives CDR1 LGHNA, CDR2 YSLEER. This CDR3 comprises 14 residues. Trimming stripped 1 base from V and 2 bases from J, with 7 bases between. DNA for the CDR3: TGCGCCAGCAGCCAAGTCCCCTTCACAGATACGCAGTATTTT. It codes for CASSQVPFTDTQYF.

The V and J genes are TRBV2 and TRBJ1-5; 7 bases agree with TRBD1. The CDR3 covers 15 residues. Germline V lookup: CDR1 SNHLY, CDR2 FYNNEI. Trimming at V came to 5 bases and at J to 4 bases, leaving 8 bases not matched to a gene. The CDR3 nucleotides are TGTGCCAGCAGTTCAAAGACAGGGAGGAATCAGCCCCAGCATTTT. Translated, it gives CASSSKTGRNQPQHF.

This clonotype appeared a few times. CDR3 in DNA: TGTGCCAGCAGCTCGACTAGCGGGGGCGGGTACGAGCAGTACTTC. Translation: CASSSTSGGGYEQYF. The chain combines TRBV7-2 with TRBJ2-7, with 12 nucleotides matching TRBD2. V gave up 4 bases and J gave up 4 bases; unmatched junction bases: 5. The CDR3 totals 15 residues. The V gene's germline CDR1 is SGHTA and CDR2 FQGNSA.

This clonotype was detected a few times. The V and J genes are TRBV29-1 and TRBJ2-7, with D maybe TRBD1 (6 bases). V dropped 7 bases and J dropped 0 bases, with 10 bases sitting between them. This CDR3 spans 12 amino acids. The germline V gene encodes CDR1 SQVTM and CDR2 ANQGSEA. The CDR3 sequence is CSAGDTSYEQYF. The DNA for the CDR3 is TGCAGCGCCGGGGACACCTCCTACGAGCAGTACTTC.

The V and J genes are TRBV5-1 and TRBJ1-4; no clear D. Germline lookup yields CDR1 SGHRS and CDR2 YFSETQ. The V end was cut by 0 bases, the J end by 6 bases, with 21 bases between. CDR3 length equals 18 residues. In DNA, the CDR3 is TGCGCCAGCAGCTTGGGAATTTGGCAGGCCTTCGGGGATGAAAAACTGTTTTTT. Translation gives CASSLGIWQAFGDEKLFF.

The chain has TRBV20-1 and TRBJ1-2, with D unresolved. V was shortened by 0 bases and J by 1 base, with 21 bases between the two germline ends. Germline CDR1 is DFQATT and CDR2 is SNEGSKA (reference sequence). The CDR3 sequence is 18 residues long. CDR3 sequence: CSARDLIQPSLFNYGYTF. The CDR3 DNA reads TGCAGTGCTAGAGATCTCATCCAGCCATCGCTCTTTAACTATGGCTACACCTTC.